Following are 6 T cell receptor beta chains from one sample sequenced in a study of identical twins. TCRdb reprocessed the 5' RACE reads via MiXCR and lists one record per CDR3 protein. The table shows a few hundred thousand distinct CDR3 sequences, with 10% to 15% occurring only once. This sample was shared with a second study, whose subject was yellow fever vaccine responses in identical twins.

Sequenced material: memory (CD45RO+) T cells sorted from blood. The receptor set was obtained from a woman aged 18-35 years in good health.

J is TRBJ2-3 and V is TRBV11-2; D is unclear. Trimming stripped 5 bases from V and 2 bases from J, with 11 bases between. Germline CDR1 reads SGHAT; CDR2 reads FQNNGV. There are 14 residues in the CDR3. The CDR3 nucleotides are TGTGCCAGCAGCGGACGAACGAACACAGATACGCAGTATTTT. It yields the protein CASSGRTNTDTQYF.

This clonotype has ten or more counts. This chain links TRBV4-1 with TRBJ2-7; 11 positions agree with TRBD2. After removal of 2 bases from V and 1 base from J, the junction contained 4 bases not matched to a gene. The germline V gene has CDR1 MGHRA and CDR2 YSYEKL. The CDR3 is 16 amino acids. CDR3 residues: CASSQSTSGSSYEQYF. The DNA of the CDR3 is TGCGCCAGCAGCCAATCTACTAGCGGGAGTTCCTACGAGCAGTACTTC.

The chain employs TRBV20-1 and TRBJ2-3; 9 bases fit TRBD1. The ends lost 4 bases at V and 1 base at J; junction bases unmatched: 6. Germline CDR1 reads DFQATT; CDR2 reads SNEGSKA (reference sequence). This CDR3 has 15 residues. The CDR3 DNA is TGCAGTGCTATCACAGGGGGCAAGGGCACAGATACGCAGTATTTT. Translating it yields CSAITGGKGTDTQYF.

This clonotype has a count of ten or more. V gene TRBV7-9 combines with J gene TRBJ2-2; TRBD1 agrees at 7 bases. The CDR3 sequence is 15 residues long. Germline V gives CDR1 SEHNR, CDR2 FQNEAQ (reference sequence). V lost 6 bases to trimming and J lost 6 bases; unmatched junction nucleotides: 10. The CDR3 DNA reads as TGTGCCAGCAGACCTACTACAGGGGCCTCCGGGGAGCTGTTTTTT. This gives the protein CASRPTTGASGELFF.

This clonotype was detected a few times. This chain uses TRBV10-1 with TRBJ2-3, with 13 nucleotides matching TRBD2. The junction had 5 bases not matched to a gene; V was cut back by 7 bases and J by 1 base. The CDR3 length is 16 residues. Germline-derived CDR1 and CDR2 are WNHNN and SYGVQD (reference sequence). CDR3 in amino acids: CASTAGLAGGTDTQYF. The CDR3, as DNA: TGCGCCAGCACCGCCGGACTAGCGGGGGGCACAGATACGCAGTATTTT.

This clonotype was recorded many times. The V gene is TRBV9, the J gene TRBJ1-1; D gene unclear. Between the trimmed V and J ends, which lost 4 bases and 0 bases, there was a span of 7 bases. Per germline, CDR1 SGDLS and CDR2 YYNGEE. The CDR3 spans 13 residues. This CDR3 reads CASSFTMNTEAFF. The DNA of the CDR3 is TGTGCCAGCAGCTTTACCATGAACACTGAAGCTTTCTTT.